This record looks at one TCR beta chain sequence and its context. What it binds is not known. These data belong to a study of cytomegalovirus exposure and HLA in healthy donors. The study, taken as a whole, reports: The classifier was said to identify cytomegalovirus status with high specificity and sensitivity.

Germline CDR1 LGHNA, CDR2 YSLEER. Trimming removed 1 base from V and 4 bases from J, with 8 bases in between. The CDR3 sequence is 13 residues long. This PCR relied on a set of 60 Vbeta primers and 13 Jbeta primers. Only in-frame clones appear in the TCRdb table, and some are missing; sequencing was by immunoSEQ multiplex PCR. The sample shows 100,000 to 150,000 clones, approximately 81% of them seen only once. This sequence joins TRBV4-3 and TRBJ2-7; D call uncertain. Material for sequencing was PBMCs. This clonotype was obtained from a male donor in good health and CMV-seronegative. CDR3 sequence reads: CASSQVLEYEQYF. As DNA, the CDR3 is TGCGCCAGCAGCCAAGTTCTCGAGTACGAGCAGTACTTC.